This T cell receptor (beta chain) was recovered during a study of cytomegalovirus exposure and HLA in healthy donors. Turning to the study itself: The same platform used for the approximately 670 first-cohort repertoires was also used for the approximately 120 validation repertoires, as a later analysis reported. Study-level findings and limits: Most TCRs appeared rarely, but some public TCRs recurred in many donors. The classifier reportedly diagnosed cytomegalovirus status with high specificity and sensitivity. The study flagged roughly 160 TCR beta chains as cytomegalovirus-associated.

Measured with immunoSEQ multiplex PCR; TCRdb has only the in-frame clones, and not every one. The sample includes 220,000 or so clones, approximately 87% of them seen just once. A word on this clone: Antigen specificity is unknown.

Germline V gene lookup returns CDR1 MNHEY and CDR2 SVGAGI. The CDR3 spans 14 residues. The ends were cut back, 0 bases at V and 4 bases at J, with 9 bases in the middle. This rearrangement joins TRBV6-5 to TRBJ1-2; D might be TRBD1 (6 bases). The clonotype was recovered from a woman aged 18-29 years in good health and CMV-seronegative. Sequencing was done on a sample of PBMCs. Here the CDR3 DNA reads TGTGCCAGCAGTTACTCTTCCAGGGGCTATGGCTACACCTTC. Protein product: CASSYSSRGYGYTF.